The T cell receptor (beta chain) under discussion was sequenced for a study of T cell responses to AZD1222 COVID-19 vaccine (dated by TCRdb to 2020 to 2022). Regarding the study in general: A total of just over 230 trial participants underwent TCR sequencing, of whom roughly 210 had received two doses of AZD1222 and approximately 26 had received two doses of the MenACWY control vaccine. Trial participants were enrolled by age into 18-55, 56-69 and 70-plus year subgroups, with 148, 28 and 57 TCR-sequenced participants respectively.

The research as a whole found: Nearly half of unique spike-specific TCRs reportedly recognized epitopes outside regions mutated in the B.1.351 and B.1.1.7 variants. The vaccine-associated CD4 TCRs covered the entire spike protein, and the dominant responses fell in regions 160-218 and 743-854. Conclusions about previously exposed vaccinees are limited because only six or seven AZD1222 recipients were SARS-CoV-2 seropositive at baseline. After two AZD1222 doses, both the breadth and the depth of spike-specific TCRs were significantly higher than at day 0 and than in MenACWY recipients. Because no samples from the day 14 peak response were available, repertoires could be characterized only after the peak T cell response. Participants were mostly white British and included more females than males, and it was suggested by the authors that clonal diversity may have been underestimated. The 56-69-year group was small, and its depth increase did not reach significance, likely because of low power.

This clone is a singleton in its sample. No cognate antigen has been identified for it. No much larger clonotype is one base removed from it; base qualities were not supplied. Sample time point, as interpreted from the label and publication: about 28 days (+/-7) after the second vaccine dose. AZD1222 recipients with second doses at about 4 weeks or about 12 weeks were pooled, because spike-specific TCR depth and breadth did not differ between schedules. Vaccinee samples were obtained from the UK trials COV001 and COV002, which included a single-blind randomized controlled phase 2/3 trial of AZD1222 (ChAdOx1 nCoV-19) in healthy adults. Trial participant PBMC samples were collected at day 0 and day 28 after the second dose for TCRbeta chain sequencing. The CDR3 regions of human TCRbeta chains were subjected to immunosequencing. Under the source paper's analysis protocol: TCRs in the repertoires were matched against a reference library of SARS-CoV-2-specific TCRs that had been generated with the MIRA antigen-specificity platform. Breadth meant the fraction of unique TCRs that were SARS-CoV-2-associated, whereas depth meant the fraction of total T cells that were SARS-CoV-2-associated. Each spike-specific TCR was assigned to its reactive spike region and to a CD4 or CD8 class using the MIRA data. Log10-transformed breadth and depth values were compared by one-way ANOVA with Sidak's multiple comparisons tests. TCRdb stores this immuneACCESS table with in-frame sequences only. Part of the clones is absent; in the studies checked, under half of the shortfall reflects unresolved V genes, and no reason is known for the rest. V and J calls and clone size are as listed in that table; D and trimming were resolved from the DNA. The table for this sample lists around 94,000 clones; 75% to 90% of them were counted only once. Around 5% of the sample is in the top ten clones.

Sequencing was performed on peripheral blood, taken 28 days after the second AZD1222 dose. This TCR was sampled from an adult who received the AZD1222 COVID-19 vaccine.

The nucleotides are TGCGCCAGCAGCTTGGAGCCGGCCAAACTGTTTTTT. It encodes CASSLEPAKLFF. The chain links TRBV5-1 with TRBJ1-4, with no confidently assigned D gene. Per the germline V gene, SGHRS is the CDR1 and YFSETQ is the CDR2. The CDR3 runs 12 amino acids, cysteine and phenylalanine included. The kept DNA is CDR3 alone, 36 bases in frame from the first base. Relative to germline, V is 0 bases shorter and J is 11 bases shorter, with 8 bases between their ends.